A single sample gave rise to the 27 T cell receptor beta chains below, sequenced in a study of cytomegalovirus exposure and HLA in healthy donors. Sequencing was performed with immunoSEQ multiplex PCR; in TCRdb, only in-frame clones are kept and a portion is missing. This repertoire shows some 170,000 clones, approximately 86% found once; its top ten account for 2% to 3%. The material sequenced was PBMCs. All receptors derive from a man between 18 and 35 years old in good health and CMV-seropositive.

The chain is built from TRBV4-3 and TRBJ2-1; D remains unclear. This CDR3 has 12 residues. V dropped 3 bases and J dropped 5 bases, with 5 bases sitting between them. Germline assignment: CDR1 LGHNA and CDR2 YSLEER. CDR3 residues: CASSHQNNEQFF. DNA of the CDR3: TGCGCCAGCAGCCATCAAAACAATGAGCAGTTCTTC.

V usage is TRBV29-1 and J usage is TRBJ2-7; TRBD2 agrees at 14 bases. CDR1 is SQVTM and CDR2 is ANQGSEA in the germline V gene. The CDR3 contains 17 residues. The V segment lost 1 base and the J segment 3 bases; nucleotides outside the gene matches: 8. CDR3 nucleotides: TGCAGCGTTGAAGGGACGGATGGACTAGCGGGGGGCTACGAGCAGTACTTC. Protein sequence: CSVEGTDGLAGGYEQYF.

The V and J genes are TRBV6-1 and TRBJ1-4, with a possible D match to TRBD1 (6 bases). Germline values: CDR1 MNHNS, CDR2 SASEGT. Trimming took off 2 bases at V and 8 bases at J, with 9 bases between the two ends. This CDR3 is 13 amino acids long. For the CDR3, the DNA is TGTGCCAGCAGTGAACAGGGGTACGAAAAACTGTTTTTT. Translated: CASSEQGYEKLFF.

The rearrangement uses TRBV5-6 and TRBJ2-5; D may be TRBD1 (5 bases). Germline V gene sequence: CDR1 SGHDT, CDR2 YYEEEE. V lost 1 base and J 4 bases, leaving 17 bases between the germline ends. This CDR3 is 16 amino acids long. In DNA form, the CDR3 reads TGTGCCAGCAGCTTGCTAGGCCCCACCACAGGAGAGACCCAGTACTTC. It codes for CASSLLGPTTGETQYF.

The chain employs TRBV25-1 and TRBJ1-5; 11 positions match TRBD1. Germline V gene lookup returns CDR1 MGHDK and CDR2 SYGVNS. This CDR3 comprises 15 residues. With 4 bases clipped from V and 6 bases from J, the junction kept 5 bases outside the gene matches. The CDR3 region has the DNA TGTGCCAGCAGTGGGGGACAGGGGGACGGTCAGCCCCAGCATTTT. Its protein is CASSGGQGDGQPQHF.

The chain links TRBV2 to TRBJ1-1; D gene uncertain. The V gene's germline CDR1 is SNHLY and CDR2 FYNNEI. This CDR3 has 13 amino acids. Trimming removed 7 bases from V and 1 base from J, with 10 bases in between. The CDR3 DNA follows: TGTGCCAGCACCGCTACCGAGAACACTGAAGCTTTCTTT. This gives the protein CASTATENTEAFF. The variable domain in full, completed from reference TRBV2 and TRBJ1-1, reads EPEVTQTPSHQVTQMGQEVILRCVPISNHLYFYWYRQILGQKVEFLVSFYNNEISEKSEIFDDQFSVERPDGSNFTLKIRSTKLEDSAMYFCASTATENTEAFFGQGTRLTVV.

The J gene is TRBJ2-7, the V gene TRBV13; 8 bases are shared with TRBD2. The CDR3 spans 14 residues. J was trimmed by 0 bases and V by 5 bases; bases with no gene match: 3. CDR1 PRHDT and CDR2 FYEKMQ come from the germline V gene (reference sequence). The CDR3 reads CASSPSGSSYEQYF. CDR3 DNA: TGTGCCAGCAGCCCAAGCGGGAGCTCCTACGAGCAGTACTTC.

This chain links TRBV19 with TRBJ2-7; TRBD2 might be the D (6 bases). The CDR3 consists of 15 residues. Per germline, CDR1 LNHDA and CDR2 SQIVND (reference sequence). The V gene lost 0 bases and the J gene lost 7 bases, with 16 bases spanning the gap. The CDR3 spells CASSIELAGSREQYF. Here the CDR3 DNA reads TGTGCCAGTAGTATAGAACTCGCGGGGTCGCGGGAGCAGTACTTC. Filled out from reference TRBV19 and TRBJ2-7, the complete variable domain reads DGGITQSPKYLFRKEGQNVTLSCEQNLNHDAMYWYRQDPGQGLRLIYYSQIVNDFQKGDIAEGYSVSREKKESFPLTVTSAQKNPTAFYLCASSIELAGSREQYFGPGTRLTVT.

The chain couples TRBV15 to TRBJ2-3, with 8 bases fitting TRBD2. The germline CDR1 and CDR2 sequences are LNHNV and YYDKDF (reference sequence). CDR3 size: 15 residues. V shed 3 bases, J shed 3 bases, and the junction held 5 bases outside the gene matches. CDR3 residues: CATSSGGAGTDTQYF. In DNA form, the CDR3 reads TGTGCCACCAGCAGCGGGGGGGCCGGTACAGATACGCAGTATTTT.

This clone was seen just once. The CDR3 here is CASGLERTGTYEQYF. CDR3 DNA sequence: TGTGCTAGTGGTTTGGAAAGGACAGGGACCTACGAGCAGTACTTC. The chain employs TRBV12-5 and TRBJ2-7; the match to TRBD1 covers 8 bases. The CDR3 sequence is 15 residues long. The V segment lost 1 base and the J segment 2 bases; nucleotides outside the gene matches: 4. The germline V gene has CDR1 LGHNT and CDR2 FRNRAP. The variable domain in full, completed from reference TRBV12-5 and TRBJ2-7, reads DARVTQTPRHKVTEMGQEVTMRCQPILGHNTVFWYRQTMMQGLELLAYFRNRAPLDDSGMPKDRFSAEMPDATLATLKIQPSEPRDSAVYFCASGLERTGTYEQYFGPGTRLTVT.

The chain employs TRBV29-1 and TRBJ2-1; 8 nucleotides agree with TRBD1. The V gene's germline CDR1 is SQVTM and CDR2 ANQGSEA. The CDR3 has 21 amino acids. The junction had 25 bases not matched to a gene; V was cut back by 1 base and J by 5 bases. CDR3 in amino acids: CSVEVYLRVSEPMDRDNEQFF. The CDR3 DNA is TGCAGCGTTGAAGTGTACCTTCGGGTAAGCGAGCCGATGGACAGGGACAATGAGCAGTTCTTC.

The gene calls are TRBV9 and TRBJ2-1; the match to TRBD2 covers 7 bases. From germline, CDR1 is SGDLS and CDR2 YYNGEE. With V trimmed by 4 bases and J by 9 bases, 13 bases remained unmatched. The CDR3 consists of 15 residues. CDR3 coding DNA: TGTGCCAGCAGCCCCCCGGGCGGGAGTAGCGCTGAGCAGTTCTTC. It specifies CASSPPGGSSAEQFF.

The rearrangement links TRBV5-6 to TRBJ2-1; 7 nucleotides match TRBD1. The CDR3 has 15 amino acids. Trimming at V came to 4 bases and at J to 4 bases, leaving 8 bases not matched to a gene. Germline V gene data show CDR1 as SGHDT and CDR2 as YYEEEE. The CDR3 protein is CASSHTGTAYNEQFF. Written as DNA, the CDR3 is TGTGCCAGCAGCCATACCGGGACAGCTTACAATGAGCAGTTCTTC.

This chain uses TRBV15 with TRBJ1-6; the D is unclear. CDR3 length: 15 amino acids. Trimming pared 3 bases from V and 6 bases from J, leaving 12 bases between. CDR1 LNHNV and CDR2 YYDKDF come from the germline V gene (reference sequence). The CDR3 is CATSRTDSPNSPLHF. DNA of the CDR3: TGTGCCACCAGCAGGACGGACTCGCCTAATTCACCCCTCCACTTT.

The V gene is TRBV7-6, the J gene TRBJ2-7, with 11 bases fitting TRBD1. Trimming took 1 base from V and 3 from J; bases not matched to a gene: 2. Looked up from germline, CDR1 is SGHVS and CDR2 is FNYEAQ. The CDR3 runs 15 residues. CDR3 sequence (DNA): TGTGCCAGCAGCTTAGGCGGGACAGGGGGCTACGAGCAGTACTTC. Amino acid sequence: CASSLGGTGGYEQYF. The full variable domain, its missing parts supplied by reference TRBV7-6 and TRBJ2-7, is GAGVSQSPRYKVTKRGQDVALRCDPISGHVSLYWYRQALGQGPEFLTYFNYEAQQDKSGLPNDRFSAERPEGSISTLTIQRTEQRDSAMYRCASSLGGTGGYEQYFGPGTRLTVT.

CDR3 nucleotides: TGTGCCAGCAGCTTTGGTGGTTCAATAGATGAGCAGTTCTTC. It specifies CASSFGGSIDEQFF. V and J are TRBV7-8 and TRBJ2-1; D remains ambiguous. With 3 bases removed from V and 8 bases from J, the gap between germline ends came to 14 bases. CDR1 SGHVS and CDR2 FQNEAQ come from the germline V gene. The CDR3 loop spans 14 amino acids. Looking up the rest from reference TRBV7-8 and TRBJ2-1 gives the full variable domain: GAGVSQSPRYKVAKRGQDVALRCDPISGHVSLFWYQQALGQGPEFLTYFQNEAQLDKSGLPSDRFFAERPEGSVSTLKIQRTQQEDSAVYLCASSFGGSIDEQFFGPGTRLTVL.

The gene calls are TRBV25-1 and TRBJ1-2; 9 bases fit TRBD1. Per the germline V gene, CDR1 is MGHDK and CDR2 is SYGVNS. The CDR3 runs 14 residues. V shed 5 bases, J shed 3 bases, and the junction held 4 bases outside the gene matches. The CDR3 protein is CASSYRTGDYGYTF. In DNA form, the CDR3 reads TGTGCCAGCAGTTACCGGACAGGGGACTATGGCTACACCTTC.

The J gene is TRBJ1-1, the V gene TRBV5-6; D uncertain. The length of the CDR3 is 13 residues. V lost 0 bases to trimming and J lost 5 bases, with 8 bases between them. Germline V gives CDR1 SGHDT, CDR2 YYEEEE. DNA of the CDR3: TGTGCCAGCAGCTTGGGGAGGAGGACTGAAGCTTTCTTT. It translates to CASSLGRRTEAFF.

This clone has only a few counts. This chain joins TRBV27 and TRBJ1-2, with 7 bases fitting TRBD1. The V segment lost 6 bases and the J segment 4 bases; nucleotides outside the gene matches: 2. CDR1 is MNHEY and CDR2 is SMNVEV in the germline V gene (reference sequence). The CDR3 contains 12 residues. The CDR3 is CASRGTVYGYTF. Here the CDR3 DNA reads TGTGCCAGCAGAGGGACAGTCTATGGCTACACCTTC.

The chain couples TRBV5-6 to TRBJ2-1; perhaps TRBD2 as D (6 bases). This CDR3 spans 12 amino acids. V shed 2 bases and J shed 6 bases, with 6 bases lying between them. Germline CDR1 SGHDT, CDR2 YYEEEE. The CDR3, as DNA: TGTGCCAGCAGCTTCGGGAGCAATGAGCAGTTCTTC. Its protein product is CASSFGSNEQFF.

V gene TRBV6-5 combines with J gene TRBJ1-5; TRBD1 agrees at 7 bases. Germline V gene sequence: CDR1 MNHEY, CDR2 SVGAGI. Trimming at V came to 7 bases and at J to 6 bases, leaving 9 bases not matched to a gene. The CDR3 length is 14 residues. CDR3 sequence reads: CASTSTGEVQPQHF. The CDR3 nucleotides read TGTGCCAGCACTTCCACAGGGGAGGTTCAGCCCCAGCATTTT.

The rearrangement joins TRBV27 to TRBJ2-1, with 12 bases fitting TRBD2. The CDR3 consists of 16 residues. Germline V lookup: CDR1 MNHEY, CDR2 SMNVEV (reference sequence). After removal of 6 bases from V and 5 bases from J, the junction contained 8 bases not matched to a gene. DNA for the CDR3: TGTGCCAGCAGGGAGGGACTAGCGGGTACCCACAATGAGCAGTTCTTC. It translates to CASREGLAGTHNEQFF.

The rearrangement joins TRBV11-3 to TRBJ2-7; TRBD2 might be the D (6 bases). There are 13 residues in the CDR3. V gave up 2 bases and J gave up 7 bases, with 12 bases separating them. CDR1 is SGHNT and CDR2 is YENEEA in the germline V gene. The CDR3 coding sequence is TGTGCCAGCAGCTTACTGCCGGCGGGGGAGCAGTACTTC. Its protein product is CASSLLPAGEQYF.

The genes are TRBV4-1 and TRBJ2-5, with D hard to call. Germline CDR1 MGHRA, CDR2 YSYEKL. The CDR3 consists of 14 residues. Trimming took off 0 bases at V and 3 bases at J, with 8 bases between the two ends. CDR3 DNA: TGCGCCAGCAGCCAAGATAGAAATAAAGAGACCCAGTACTTC. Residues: CASSQDRNKETQYF.

CDR3 in amino acids: CANSLGDRISEAFF. For the CDR3, the DNA is TGTGCCAACTCATTAGGGGACAGAATCTCGGAAGCTTTCTTT. The chain recombines TRBV6-1 with TRBJ1-1, with 7 bases aligning to TRBD1. CDR1 MNHNS and CDR2 SASEGT come from the germline V gene. Trimming cost V 10 bases and J 8 bases; bases outside gene matches: 16. The CDR3 covers 14 residues.

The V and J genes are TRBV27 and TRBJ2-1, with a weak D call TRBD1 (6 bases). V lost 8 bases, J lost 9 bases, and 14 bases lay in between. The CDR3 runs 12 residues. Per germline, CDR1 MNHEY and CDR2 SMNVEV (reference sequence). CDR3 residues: CASSGAGAEQFF. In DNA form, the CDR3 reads TGTGCCAGCTCAGGGGCCGGGGCTGAGCAGTTCTTC.

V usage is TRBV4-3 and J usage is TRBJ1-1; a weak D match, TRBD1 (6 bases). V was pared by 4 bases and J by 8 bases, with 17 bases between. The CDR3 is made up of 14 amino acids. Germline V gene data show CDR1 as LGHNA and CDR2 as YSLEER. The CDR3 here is CASSPLAGTLEAFF. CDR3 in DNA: TGCGCCAGCAGCCCCCTCGCCGGGACACTCGAAGCTTTCTTT.